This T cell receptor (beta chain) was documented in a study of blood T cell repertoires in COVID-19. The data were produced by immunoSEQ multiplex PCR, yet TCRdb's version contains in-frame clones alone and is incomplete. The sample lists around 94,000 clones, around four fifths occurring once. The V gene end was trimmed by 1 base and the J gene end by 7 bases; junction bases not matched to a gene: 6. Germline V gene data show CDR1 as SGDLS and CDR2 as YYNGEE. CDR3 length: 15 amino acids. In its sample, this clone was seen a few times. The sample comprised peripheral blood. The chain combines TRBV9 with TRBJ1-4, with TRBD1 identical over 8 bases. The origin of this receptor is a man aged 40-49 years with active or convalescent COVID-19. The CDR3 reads CASSVSTGESEKLFF. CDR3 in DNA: TGTGCCAGCAGCGTATCGACAGGGGAATCTGAAAAACTGTTTTTT.